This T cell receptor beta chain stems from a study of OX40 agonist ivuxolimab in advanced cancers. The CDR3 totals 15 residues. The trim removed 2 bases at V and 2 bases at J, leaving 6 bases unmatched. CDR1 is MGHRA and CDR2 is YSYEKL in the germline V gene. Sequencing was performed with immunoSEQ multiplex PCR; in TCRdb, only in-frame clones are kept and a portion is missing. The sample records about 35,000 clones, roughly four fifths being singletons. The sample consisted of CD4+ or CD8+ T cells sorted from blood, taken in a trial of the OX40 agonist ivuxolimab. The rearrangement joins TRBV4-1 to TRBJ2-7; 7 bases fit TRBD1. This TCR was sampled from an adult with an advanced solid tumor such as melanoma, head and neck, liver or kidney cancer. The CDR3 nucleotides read TGCGCCAGCAGCCAACTGACAGGGCGGGCCTACGAGCAGTACTTC. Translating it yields CASSQLTGRAYEQYF.